This T cell receptor (beta chain) originates from a study of OX40 agonist ivuxolimab in advanced cancers. Study summary: Patients were treated with intravenous ivuxolimab, dosed at 0.01 to 10 mg/kg and infused every 2 weeks. Participants averaged approximately 60 years of age (range about 23 to 80) and were roughly 80% male. Study results and limitations: Blood T cells, both CD4+ and CD8+, expanded clonally by week 6 at 0.1 to 3.0 mg/kg. Some patients without response likewise showed low normalized clonal expansion.

Comments on this clone: Its antigen is unknown.

Germline values: CDR1 MNHNY, CDR2 SVGAGI (reference sequence). The CDR3 extends over 13 amino acids. V was shortened by 7 bases and J by 2 bases, with 12 bases between the two germline ends. The assay was immunoSEQ multiplex PCR, and TCRdb's table has in-frame clones only and misses some. The table includes approximately 82,000 clones, more than 75% detected once. This material consisted of CD4+ or CD8+ T cells sorted from blood, taken in a trial of the OX40 agonist ivuxolimab. The chain uses TRBV6-6 and TRBJ2-7; D might be TRBD1 (6 bases). The sequence was collected from an adult with an advanced solid tumor such as melanoma, head and neck, liver or kidney cancer. The CDR3 region has the DNA TGTGCCAGCAAAGACAGGTCGACCTACGAGCAGTACTTC. Encoded protein: CASKDRSTYEQYF.